Included here is one T cell receptor beta chain sequence, with context. How the authors handled the data: Estimates of nucleated cell counts were drawn from the amplification of reference gene primers. Measured with immunoSEQ multiplex PCR; TCRdb has only the in-frame clones, and not every one. V and J calls and clone size follow that table, whereas D and trimming were derived from the DNA. The table records fewer than 200,000 clones, over 75% of them present only once. The sample originates from a study of blood T cell repertoires in COVID-19. Study context: Italy, Spain and the United States were the sources of the convalescent and acute COVID-19 samples. PBMCs, B-cell-depleted T cells, or T cells were the source of the cDNA or gDNA that made up the material.

The sequencing input was peripheral blood. The TCR was taken from a man in his sixties who had recovered from COVID-19.

CDR3 amino acids: CASSDGQGNYGYTF. As DNA, the CDR3 is TGTGCCAGTAGTGACGGACAGGGTAACTATGGCTACACCTTC. The chain employs TRBV19 and TRBJ1-2; 8 bases fit TRBD1. The V gene's germline CDR1 is LNHDA and CDR2 SQIVND (reference sequence). This CDR3 spans 14 amino acids. V dropped 5 bases and J dropped 1; count of bases not matched to a gene: 3.